The source of this T cell receptor (beta chain) is a study of early T cells in non-severe SARS-CoV-2 infection. Separate cDNA molecules each had unique molecular identifiers attached to them. From the 5' RACE reads, TCRdb called clonotypes with MiXCR, one entry per CDR3 protein. The sample contains approximately 60,000 distinct CDR3 sequences, about an eighth of which appear only once. Note on this clonotype: No antigen is known for it. Possible read error: a much larger clone is one base away. Given the absence of the conserved phenylalanine or tryptophan at the CDR3 end, a read error is likely.

Per the germline V gene, CDR1 is SEHNR and CDR2 is FQNEAQ (reference sequence). V was pared by 5 bases and J by 3 bases, with 13 bases between. This CDR3 contains 14 residues. General study results and limits: There was a bias toward anti-spike CD8 responses in VDJdb matching, which missed private and CD4 specificities.

The sequence was collected from an adult who was a healthcare worker with PCR-confirmed SARS-CoV-2 infection or an uninfected control (not recorded which). Material: whole blood. V gene TRBV7-9 combines with J gene TRBJ1-1; D gene uncertain. CDR3 sequence reads: CASSPPGFDTEAFL. Written as DNA, the CDR3 is TGTGCCAGCAGCCCACCCGGGTTTGACACTGAAGCTTTCTTA.